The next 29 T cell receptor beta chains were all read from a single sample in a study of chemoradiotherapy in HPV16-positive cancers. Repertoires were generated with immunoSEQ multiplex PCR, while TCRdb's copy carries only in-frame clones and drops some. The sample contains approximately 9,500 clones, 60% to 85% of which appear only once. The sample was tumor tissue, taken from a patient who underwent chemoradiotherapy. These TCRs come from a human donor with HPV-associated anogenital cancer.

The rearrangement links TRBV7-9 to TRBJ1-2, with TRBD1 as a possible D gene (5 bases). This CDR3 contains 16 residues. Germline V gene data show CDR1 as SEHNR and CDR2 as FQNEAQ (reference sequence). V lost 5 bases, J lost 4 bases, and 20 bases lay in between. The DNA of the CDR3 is TGTGCCAGCAGCCGAACAGAGACAGTACGAAGCTATGGCTACACCTTC. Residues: CASSRTETVRSYGYTF.

The CDR3 nucleotides are TGTGCCAGCAGTTTCACGGGGGGAAACATTCAGTACTTC. As protein: CASSFTGGNIQYF. The chain employs TRBV28 and TRBJ2-4, with 7 bases matching TRBD2. V was pared by 3 bases and J by 6 bases, with 2 bases of the junction left unmatched. The CDR3 is 13 residues long. Germline CDR1 MDHEN, CDR2 SYDVKM.

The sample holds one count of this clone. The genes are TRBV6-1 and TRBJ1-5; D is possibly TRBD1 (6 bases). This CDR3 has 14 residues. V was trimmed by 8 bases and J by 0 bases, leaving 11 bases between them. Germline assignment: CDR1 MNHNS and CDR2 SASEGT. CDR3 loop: CASEGQISNQPQHF. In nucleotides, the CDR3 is TGTGCCAGCGAGGGACAAATTAGCAATCAGCCCCAGCATTTT.

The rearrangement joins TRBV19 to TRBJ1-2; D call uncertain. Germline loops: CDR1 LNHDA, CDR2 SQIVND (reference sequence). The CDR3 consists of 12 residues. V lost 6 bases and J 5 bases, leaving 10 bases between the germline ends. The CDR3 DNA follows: TGTGCCAGTAGGGAGAGGGTGTATGGCTACACCTTC. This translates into CASRERVYGYTF. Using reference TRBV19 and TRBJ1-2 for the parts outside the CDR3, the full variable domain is DGGITQSPKYLFRKEGQNVTLSCEQNLNHDAMYWYRQDPGQGLRLIYYSQIVNDFQKGDIAEGYSVSREKKESFPLTVTSAQKNPTAFYLCASRERVYGYTFGSGTRLTVV.

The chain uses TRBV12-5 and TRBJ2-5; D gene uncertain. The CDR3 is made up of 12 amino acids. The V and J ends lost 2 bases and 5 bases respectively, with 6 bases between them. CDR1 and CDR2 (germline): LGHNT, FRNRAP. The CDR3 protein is CASGLRSETQYF. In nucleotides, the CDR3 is TGTGCTAGTGGTTTGCGGTCGGAGACCCAGTACTTC. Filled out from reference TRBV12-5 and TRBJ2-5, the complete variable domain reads DARVTQTPRHKVTEMGQEVTMRCQPILGHNTVFWYRQTMMQGLELLAYFRNRAPLDDSGMPKDRFSAEMPDATLATLKIQPSEPRDSAVYFCASGLRSETQYFGPGTRLLVL.

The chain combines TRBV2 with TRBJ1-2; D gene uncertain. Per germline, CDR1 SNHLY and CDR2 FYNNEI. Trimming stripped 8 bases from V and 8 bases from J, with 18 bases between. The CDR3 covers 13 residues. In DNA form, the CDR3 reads TGTGCCAGCTACATTAAGGGAACCGACGGCTACACCTTC. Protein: CASYIKGTDGYTF.

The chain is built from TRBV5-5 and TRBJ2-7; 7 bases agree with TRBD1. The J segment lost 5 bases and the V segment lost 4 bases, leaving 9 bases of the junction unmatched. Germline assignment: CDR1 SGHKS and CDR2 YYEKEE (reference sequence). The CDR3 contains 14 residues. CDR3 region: CASSRGLGADEQYF. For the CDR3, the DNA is TGTGCCAGCAGCAGGGGGCTGGGAGCGGACGAGCAGTACTTC.

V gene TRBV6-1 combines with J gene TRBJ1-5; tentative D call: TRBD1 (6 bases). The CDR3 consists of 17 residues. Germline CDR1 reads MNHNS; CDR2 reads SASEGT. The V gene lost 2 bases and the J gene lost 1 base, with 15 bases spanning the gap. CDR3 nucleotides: TGTGCCAGCAGTGAACAGGGGTGGGGATCGAGCAATCAGCCCCAGCATTTT. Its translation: CASSEQGWGSSNQPQHF.

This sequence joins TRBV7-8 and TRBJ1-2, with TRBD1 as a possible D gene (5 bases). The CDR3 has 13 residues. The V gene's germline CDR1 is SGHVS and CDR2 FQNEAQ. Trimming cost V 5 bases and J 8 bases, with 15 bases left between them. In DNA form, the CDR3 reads TGTGCCAGCAGCAAGAGGGGTTTGAGGGGCTACACCTTC. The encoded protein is CASSKRGLRGYTF.

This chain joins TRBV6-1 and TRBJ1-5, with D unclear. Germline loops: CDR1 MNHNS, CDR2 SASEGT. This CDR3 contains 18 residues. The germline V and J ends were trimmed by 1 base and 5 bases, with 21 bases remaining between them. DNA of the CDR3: TGTGCCAGCAGTGAAGAACAACCCAACACAATCTGGGATCAGCCCCAGCATTTT. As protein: CASSEEQPNTIWDQPQHF.

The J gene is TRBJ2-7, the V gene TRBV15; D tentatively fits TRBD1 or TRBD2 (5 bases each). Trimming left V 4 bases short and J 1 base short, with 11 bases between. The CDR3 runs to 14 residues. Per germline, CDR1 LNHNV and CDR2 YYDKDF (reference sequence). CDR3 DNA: TGTGCCACCAGCACCAGCTGGGGGTCCTACGAGCAGTACTTC. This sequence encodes CATSTSWGSYEQYF.

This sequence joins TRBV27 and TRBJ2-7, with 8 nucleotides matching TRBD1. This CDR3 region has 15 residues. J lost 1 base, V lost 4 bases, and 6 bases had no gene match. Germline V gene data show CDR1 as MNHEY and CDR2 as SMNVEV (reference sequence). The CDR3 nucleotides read TGTGCCAGCAGTTCCCCCCGGACAGGGTCCTACGAGCAGTACTTC. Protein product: CASSSPRTGSYEQYF.

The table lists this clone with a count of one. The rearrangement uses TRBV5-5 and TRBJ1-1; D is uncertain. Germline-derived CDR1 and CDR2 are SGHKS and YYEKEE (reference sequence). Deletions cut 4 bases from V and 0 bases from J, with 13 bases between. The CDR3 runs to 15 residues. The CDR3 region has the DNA TGTGCCAGCAGCCCCAATGCCGGAATGAACACTGAAGCTTTCTTT. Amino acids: CASSPNAGMNTEAFF. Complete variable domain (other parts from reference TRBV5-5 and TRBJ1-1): DAGVTQSPTHLIKTRGQQVTLRCSPISGHKSVSWYQQVLGQGPQFIFQYYEKEERGRGNFPDRFSARQFPNYSSELNVNALLLGDSALYLCASSPNAGMNTEAFFGQGTRLTVV.

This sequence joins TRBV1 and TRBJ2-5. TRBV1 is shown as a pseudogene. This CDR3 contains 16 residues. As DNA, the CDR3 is TGCACCAGCAGCCAAGTTGGCGATGCAAACCAAGAGACCCAGTACTTC. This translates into CTSSQVGDANQETQYF.

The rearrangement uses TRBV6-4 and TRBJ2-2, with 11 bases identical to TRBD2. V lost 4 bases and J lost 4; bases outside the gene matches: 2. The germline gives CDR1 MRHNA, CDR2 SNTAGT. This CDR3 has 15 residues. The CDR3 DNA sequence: TGTGCCAGCAGTGGCGGGACTAGCGGCACCGGGGAGCTGTTTTTT. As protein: CASSGGTSGTGELFF.

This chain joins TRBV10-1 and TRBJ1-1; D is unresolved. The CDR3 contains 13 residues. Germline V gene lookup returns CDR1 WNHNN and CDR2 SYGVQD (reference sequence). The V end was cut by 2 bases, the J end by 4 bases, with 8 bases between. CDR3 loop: CASSEPRRTEAFF. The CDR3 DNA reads TGCGCCAGCAGTGAGCCCCGGCGCACTGAAGCTTTCTTT.

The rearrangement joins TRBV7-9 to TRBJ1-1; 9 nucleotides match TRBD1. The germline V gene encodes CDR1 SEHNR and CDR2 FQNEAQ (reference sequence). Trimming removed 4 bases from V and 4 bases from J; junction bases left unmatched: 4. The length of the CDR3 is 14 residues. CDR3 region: CASSSGQGSTEAFF. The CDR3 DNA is TGTGCCAGCAGCTCCGGACAGGGGAGCACTGAAGCTTTCTTT.

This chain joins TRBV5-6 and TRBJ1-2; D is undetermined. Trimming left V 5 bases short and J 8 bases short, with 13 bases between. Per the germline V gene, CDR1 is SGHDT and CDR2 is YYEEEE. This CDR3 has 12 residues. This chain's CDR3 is CASRYVSEGYTF. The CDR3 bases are TGTGCCAGCAGATACGTCTCGGAGGGCTACACCTTC.

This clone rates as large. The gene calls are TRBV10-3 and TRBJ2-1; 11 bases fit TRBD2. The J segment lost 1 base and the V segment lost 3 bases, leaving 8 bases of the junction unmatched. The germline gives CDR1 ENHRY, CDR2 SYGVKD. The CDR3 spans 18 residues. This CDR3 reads CAISDGGSGGESYNEQFF. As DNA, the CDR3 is TGTGCCATCAGTGACGGGGGTAGCGGGGGGGAATCCTACAATGAGCAGTTCTTC.

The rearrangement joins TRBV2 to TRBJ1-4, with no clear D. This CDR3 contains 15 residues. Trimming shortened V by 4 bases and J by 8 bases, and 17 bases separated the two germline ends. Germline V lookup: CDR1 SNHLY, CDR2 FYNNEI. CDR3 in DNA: TGTGCCAGCAGTGGCCCGCGCGGGCCGGTGGAAAAACTGTTTTTT. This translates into CASSGPRGPVEKLFF.

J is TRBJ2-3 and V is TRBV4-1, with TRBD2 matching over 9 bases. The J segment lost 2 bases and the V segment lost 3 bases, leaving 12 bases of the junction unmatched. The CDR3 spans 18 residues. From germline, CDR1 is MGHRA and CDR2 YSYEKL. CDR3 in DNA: TGCGCCAGCAGCCACGAAAGCGGGTCTAGCGGGGACACAGATACGCAGTATTTT. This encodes CASSHESGSSGDTDTQYF.

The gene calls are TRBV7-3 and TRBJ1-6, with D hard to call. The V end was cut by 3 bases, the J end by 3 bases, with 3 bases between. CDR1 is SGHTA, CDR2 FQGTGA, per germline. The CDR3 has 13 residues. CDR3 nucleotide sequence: TGTGCCAGCAGCTTGGACTATAATTCACCCCTCCACTTT. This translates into CASSLDYNSPLHF.

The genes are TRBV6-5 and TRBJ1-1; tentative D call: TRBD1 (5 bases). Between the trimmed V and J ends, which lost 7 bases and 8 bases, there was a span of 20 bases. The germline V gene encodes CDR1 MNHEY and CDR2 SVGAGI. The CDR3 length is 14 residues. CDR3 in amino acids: CASTVAGGRGEAFF. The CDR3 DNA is TGTGCCAGCACCGTAGCGGGGGGGAGAGGGGAAGCTTTCTTT.

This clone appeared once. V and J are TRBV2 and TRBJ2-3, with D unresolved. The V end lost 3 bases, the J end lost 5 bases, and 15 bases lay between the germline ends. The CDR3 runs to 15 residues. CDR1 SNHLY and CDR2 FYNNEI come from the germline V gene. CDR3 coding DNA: TGTGCCAGCAGTGAGAACCCACACTATGGAGATACGCAGTATTTT. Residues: CASSENPHYGDTQYF.

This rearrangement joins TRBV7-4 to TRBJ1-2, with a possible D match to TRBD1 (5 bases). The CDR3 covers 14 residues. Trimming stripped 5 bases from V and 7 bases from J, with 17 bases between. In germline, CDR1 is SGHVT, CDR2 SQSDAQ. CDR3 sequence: CASSPTGELGGYTF. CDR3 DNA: TGTGCCAGCAGCCCCACGGGGGAGTTGGGTGGCTACACCTTC.

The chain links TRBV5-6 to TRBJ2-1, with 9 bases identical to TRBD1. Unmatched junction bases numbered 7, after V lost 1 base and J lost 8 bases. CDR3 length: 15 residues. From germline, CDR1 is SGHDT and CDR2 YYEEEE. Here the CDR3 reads CASSLPGQGRDEQFF. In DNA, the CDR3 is TGTGCCAGCAGCTTGCCTGGACAGGGGCGGGATGAGCAGTTCTTC.

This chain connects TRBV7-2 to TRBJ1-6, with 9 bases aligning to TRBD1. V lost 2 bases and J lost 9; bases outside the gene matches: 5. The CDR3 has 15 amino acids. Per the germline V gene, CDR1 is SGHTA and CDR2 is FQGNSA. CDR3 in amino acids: CASSLQTGGFSPLHF. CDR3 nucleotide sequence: TGTGCCAGCAGCTTACAGACAGGGGGTTTTTCACCCCTCCACTTT. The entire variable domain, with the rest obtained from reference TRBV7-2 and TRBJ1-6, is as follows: GAGVSQSPSNKVTEKGKDVELRCDPISGHTALYWYRQSLGQGLEFLIYFQGNSAPDKSGLPSDRFSAERTGGSVSTLTIQRTQQEDSAVYLCASSLQTGGFSPLHFGNGTRLTVT.

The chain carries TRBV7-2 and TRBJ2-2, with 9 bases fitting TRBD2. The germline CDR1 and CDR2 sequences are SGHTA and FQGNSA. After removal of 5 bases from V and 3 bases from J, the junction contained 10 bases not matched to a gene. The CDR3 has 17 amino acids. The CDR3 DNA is TGTGCCAGCAGCCGTCGGGGACTAGCTGCACACACCGGGGAGCTGTTTTTT. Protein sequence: CASSRRGLAAHTGELFF.

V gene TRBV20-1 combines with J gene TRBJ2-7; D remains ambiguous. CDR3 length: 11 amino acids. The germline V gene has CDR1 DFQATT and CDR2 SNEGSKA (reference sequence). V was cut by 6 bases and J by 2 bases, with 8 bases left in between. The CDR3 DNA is TGCAGTGCAGCCTCCACCTACGAGCAGTACTTC. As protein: CSAASTYEQYF.